These T cell receptor beta chains were read from a single sample in a study of beta chain features in type 1 diabetes. Sequencing used immunoSEQ multiplex PCR; TCRdb keeps in-frame clones, though not all of them. The sample has over 15,000 clones, around 59% seen once. The specimen sequenced was stem cell memory CD4+ T cells from blood. These receptors originate from a woman between 18 and 30 years old in good health. Each CDR3 is given with its conserved first and last residue. The D gene is left open where the match is weak. The size entry is marked missing in some rows and otherwise reads once, few, many or a size class.

.,TRBV2,TRBJ1-2,.,TGTGCCAGCAGCCGACAGGTCCGGGGCTATGGCTACACCTTC,CASSRQVRGYGYTF
.,TRBV30,TRBJ1-5,.,TGTGCCTGGAGTTACAGGGAGAATCAGCCCCAGCATTTT,CAWSYRENQPQHF
TRBD1,TRBV5-1,TRBJ1-4,.,TGCGCCAGCAGCCAGGGGGCAACTAATGAAAAACTGTTTTTT,CASSQGATNEKLFF
TRBD1,TRBV2,TRBJ2-7,once,TGTGCCAGCAGAGGCGGGACAGGGACCTACGAGCAGTACTTC,CASRGGTGTYEQYF
.,TRBV6-5,TRBJ2-3,.,TGTGCCAGCAGGCGGCCGGGAGCAGATACGCAGTATTTT,CASRRPGADTQYF
TRBD1,TRBV30,TRBJ1-5,few,TGTGCCTGGAGTAGGACAGGGGGCGAAGTAGGTCAGCCCCAGCATTTT,CAWSRTGGEVGQPQHF
TRBD2,TRBV12-5,TRBJ2-3,.,TGTGCTAGTGGTTTGGTAGCGGGGGGAAGCACAGATACGCAGTATTTT,CASGLVAGGSTDTQYF
.,TRBV11-1,TRBJ2-7,.,TGTGCCAGCAGCTCAGACAGGACAGTCGAGCAGTACTTC,CASSSDRTVEQYF
TRBD1,TRBV29-1,TRBJ2-2,.,TGCAGCGTTGTTGGGACAGGGAACACCGGGGAGCTGTTTTTT,CSVVGTGNTGELFF
.,TRBV4-1,TRBJ2-1,few,TGCGCCAGCAGCCAACAACAGAATAGGTTCTTC,CASSQQQNRFF
.,TRBV14,TRBJ2-1,.,TGTGCCAGCAGCCCCGTGGGGAGCGGCTACAATGAGCAGTTCTTC,CASSPVGSGYNEQFF
.,TRBV2,TRBJ2-7,once,TGTGCCAGCAGTGGAGAGAGGCCCCCCCTGTCCGAGCAGTACTTC,CASSGERPPLSEQYF
.,TRBV18,TRBJ2-2,few,TGTGCCAGCTCACCACGACAGGCTCGGGACGGGGAGCTGTTTTTT,CASSPRQARDGELFF
.,TRBV9,TRBJ2-7,.,TGTGCCAGCAGCGTAGGGGGGGACAGCTCCTACGAGCAGTACTTC,CASSVGGDSSYEQYF
TRBD1,TRBV19,TRBJ1-5,.,TGTGCCAGTAGCGGGACAGCTTATCAGCCCCAGCATTTT,CASSGTAYQPQHF
.,TRBV5-5,TRBJ1-5,.,TGTGCCAGCAGCTTGGATCCAGGGGAGAGTCGCAATCAGCCCCAGCATTTT,CASSLDPGESRNQPQHF
.,TRBV28,TRBJ2-3,few,TGTGCCAGCAGTTTATCGGGCGCTGCGGGCGATACGCAGTATTTT,CASSLSGAAGDTQYF
TRBD2,TRBV27,TRBJ2-3,few,TGTGCCATCGGGACTAGGCGCACAGATACGCAGTATTTT,CAIGTRRTDTQYF
TRBD2,TRBV5-4,TRBJ2-2,.,TGTGCCAGCAGCTGGGAGGGCGGGGAACGCGGGGAGCTGTTTTTT,CASSWEGGERGELFF
TRBD1,TRBV9,TRBJ1-1,few,TGTGCCAGCACCGTAACAGGGGCGAACACTGAAGCTTTCTTT,CASTVTGANTEAFF
TRBD1,TRBV6-1,TRBJ1-1,.,TGTGCCAGCAGGTTGGACAGGGCGAACACTGAAGCTTTCTTT,CASRLDRANTEAFF
TRBD1,TRBV11-2,TRBJ1-1,.,TGTGCCAGCAGACACCTCCGGGACAGTTACACTGAAGCTTTCTTT,CASRHLRDSYTEAFF
.,TRBV7-3,TRBJ2-3,.,TGTGCCAGCAGCTTCACCGGGACAGATACGCAGTATTTT,CASSFTGTDTQYF
.,TRBV18,TRBJ2-3,few,TGTGCCAGCTCGCCGGGACTTAGCACAGATACGCAGTATTTT,CASSPGLSTDTQYF
TRBD2,TRBV10-1,TRBJ2-3,.,TGCGCCAGCAGTCCTACTAGCGGGAGCACAGATACGCAGTATTTT,CASSPTSGSTDTQYF
TRBD1,TRBV5-1,TRBJ1-2,.,TGCGCCAGCAGCTTGGCCGGTGGGACAGTTAATGGCTACACCTTC,CASSLAGGTVNGYTF
TRBD1,TRBV6-1,TRBJ2-1,.,TGTGCCAGCAGTGTAGTCTCCGTCCTCGGACAGGGGGCTGAGCAGTTCTTC,CASSVVSVLGQGAEQFF
TRBD1,TRBV9,TRBJ2-7,.,TGTGCCAGCAGCGTCGGGACAGGGAAAAGTGGCGAGCAGTACTTC,CASSVGTGKSGEQYF
TRBD1,TRBV5-4,TRBJ1-2,.,TGTGCCAGCAGCTCCGGCCAAGTGACAGGGGATGGCTACACCTTC,CASSSGQVTGDGYTF
.,TRBV6-1,TRBJ2-7,few,TGTGCCAGCAGGACCTCGACAGATTCCTACGAGCAGTACTTC,CASRTSTDSYEQYF
.,TRBV15,TRBJ1-5,.,TGTGCCACCAGCAGAGAGGTTATTCCTCGACGGGGTAGCAATCAGCCCCAGCATTTT,CATSREVIPRRGSNQPQHF
TRBD2,TRBV5-1,TRBJ2-5,once,TGCGCCAGCTCCCGAGGGAACACCGGACTAGCGGGGGGCCCCCAAGAGACCCAGTACTTC,CASSRGNTGLAGGPQETQYF
TRBD1,TRBV5-1,TRBJ1-1,.,TGCGCCAGCAGCTTAACAGGGGAAGTCAAGTGGGCTTTCTTT,CASSLTGEVKWAFF
TRBD1,TRBV28,TRBJ1-2,.,TGTGCCAGCAGTCCTCTAGGACAGGGGGGGAACTATGGCTACACCTTC,CASSPLGQGGNYGYTF
TRBD1,TRBV11-3,TRBJ2-1,few,TGTGCCAGCAGCTTAGGACAGGGATTCGATGAGCAGTTCTTC,CASSLGQGFDEQFF
TRBD1,TRBV6-1,TRBJ1-6,few,TGTGCCAGCAGTTTTTCGGGACAGGATAATTCACCCCTCCACTTT,CASSFSGQDNSPLHF
.,TRBV28,TRBJ2-1,few,TGTGCCAGCGGGAGTTACAATGAGCAGTTCTTC,CASGSYNEQFF
.,TRBV7-9,TRBJ1-5,few,TGTGCCAGCGGACAGTTCAATCAGCCCCAGCATTTT,CASGQFNQPQHF
.,TRBV6-4,TRBJ2-7,.,TGTGCCAGCACTTTACGGGGTTACGAGCAGTACTTC,CASTLRGYEQYF
TRBD1,TRBV4-1,TRBJ1-4,.,TGCGCCAGCAGCCGGATACAGGGGGGGATTGCAACTAATGAAAAACTGTTTTTT,CASSRIQGGIATNEKLFF
TRBD2,TRBV6-1,TRBJ2-4,.,TGTGCCAGCAGTGAAGCGCTTGGCGGGGGGTCCCTATCCGGAGCCAAAAACATTCAGTACTTC,CASSEALGGGSLSGAKNIQYF
.,TRBV7-8,TRBJ1-3,.,TGTGCCAGCAGCTTAGAGCTCGGACAGCCAGTCTCTGGAAACACCATATATTTT,CASSLELGQPVSGNTIYF
.,TRBV30,TRBJ2-1,.,TGTGCCTGGAGTGTACCCTCCGGGTCTCGAGATGAGCAGTTCTTC,CAWSVPSGSRDEQFF
TRBD1,TRBV29-1,TRBJ2-3,few,TGCAGCGTCACAGGACAGGGGGCAGCAGATACGCAGTATTTT,CSVTGQGAADTQYF
.,TRBV30,TRBJ1-6,.,TGTGCCTGGAGTGTACTTGGTTCACCCCTCCACTTT,CAWSVLGSPLHF